This T cell receptor (beta chain) was sequenced during a study of T cell responses to AZD1222 COVID-19 vaccine. General study findings and limits: At baseline, just a handful of AZD1222 recipients tested seropositive.

Analysis merged second doses at about 4 or about 12 weeks. About this clone itself: No antigen is known for it.

The data were produced by immunoSEQ multiplex PCR, yet TCRdb's version contains in-frame clones alone and is incomplete. The repertoire holds about 25,000 clones, with more than 75% as singletons. The origin of this receptor is an adult who received the AZD1222 COVID-19 vaccine. Sequences were derived from peripheral blood, sampled 28 days after the second AZD1222 dose.

The CDR3 nucleotides are TGTGCCAGCAGCCAAGAGGCCAGCGGAAGGCAGGCAGATACGCAGTATTTT. Translating gives CASSQEASGRQADTQYF. The rearrangement joins TRBV4-2 to TRBJ2-3; TRBD2 might be the D (5 bases). V lost 0 bases to trimming and J lost 4 bases, with 17 bases between them. The length of the CDR3 is 17 residues. CDR1 LGHNA and CDR2 YNFKEQ come from the germline V gene.